Included here is one T cell receptor beta chain sequence, with context. The data were taken from a study of T cell changes during pregnancy in multiple sclerosis. Produced via immunoSEQ multiplex PCR; TCRdb's table is partial and in-frame only. The table records some 17,000 clones, roughly 83% of them present only once. CDR1 and CDR2 from the germline V gene are SGDLS and YYNGEE. The V and J ends lost 4 bases and 4 bases respectively, with 14 bases between them. The CDR3 is 14 residues long. Material: CD8+ T cells from peripheral blood mononuclear cells, obtained in the third trimester of pregnancy. The gene calls are TRBV9 and TRBJ1-2, with a tentative D call TRBD1 (6 bases). The clonotype comes from a female donor in good health, enrolled as a control in a pregnancy study. The CDR3 DNA follows: TGTGCCAGCAGCATAGGGGGGAGGAGCTATGGCTACACCTTC. Its translation is CASSIGGRSYGYTF.